The 25 T cell receptor beta chains in this list originate from one sample, sequenced in a study of cytomegalovirus exposure and HLA in healthy donors (dated by TCRdb to 2015 to 2018). The library was generated by the immunoSEQ multiplex PCR assay. TCRdb re-hosts the immuneACCESS table, in-frame sequences only. Its copies lack some clones; in the studies checked, an unresolved V gene accounts for under half of them, and the cause for the rest is not known. The sample has some 110,000 clones on record, about 91% of them singletons. Approximately 2% of the sample lies in the top ten. Sequencing was done on a sample of PBMCs. These receptors were obtained from a young man in good health and CMV-seronegative.

The rearrangement links TRBV6-5 to TRBJ1-5; 7 positions agree with TRBD1. J was trimmed by 7 bases and V by 4 bases; bases with no gene match: 7. The CDR3 covers 14 residues. Germline lookup yields CDR1 MNHEY and CDR2 SVGAGI. CDR3 sequence (DNA): TGTGCCAGCAGTTCCCGACAGGGTCCCCAGCCCCAGCATTTT. Translation gives CASSSRQGPQPQHF.

The CDR3 is CASSYTNRDSDAFF. CDR3 DNA sequence: TGTGCCAGCAGTTACACCAACAGGGACAGTGACGCTTTCTTT. The chain has TRBV6-5 and TRBJ1-1, with 7 positions matching TRBD1. The CDR3 is made up of 14 amino acids. J lost 11 bases, V lost 2 bases, and 11 bases had no gene match. CDR1 and CDR2 (germline): MNHEY, SVGAGI.

The chain has TRBV28 and TRBJ1-1; no firm D call. V lost 2 bases to trimming and J lost 6 bases, with 4 bases between them. The CDR3 runs 11 residues. Germline loops: CDR1 MDHEN, CDR2 SYDVKM. The CDR3 protein is CASSLGPEAFF. The CDR3 DNA sequence: TGTGCCAGCAGTTTAGGGCCTGAAGCTTTCTTT.

The chain is built from TRBV19 and TRBJ2-6, with D possibly being TRBD1 (5 bases). Germline CDR1 reads LNHDA; CDR2 reads SQIVND (reference sequence). The V end was cut by 4 bases, the J end by 2 bases, with 12 bases between. The CDR3 consists of 16 residues. CDR3 DNA: TGTGCCAGTAGTAGCACCAGGGAAACTGGGGCCAACGTCCTGACTTTC. Its translation: CASSSTRETGANVLTF.

V usage is TRBV6-5 and J usage is TRBJ2-5; 7 bases map to TRBD2. CDR3 length equals 15 residues. With 6 bases clipped from V and 5 bases from J, the junction kept 12 bases outside the gene matches. Germline V gene lookup returns CDR1 MNHEY and CDR2 SVGAGI. The CDR3 region has the DNA TGTGCCAGCAGCCCGAGGACCGAGGGAGGGGAGACCCAGTACTTC. Protein sequence: CASSPRTEGGETQYF.

This chain connects TRBV10-3 to TRBJ2-5; 7 positions agree with TRBD2. The V segment lost 10 bases and the J segment 3 bases; nucleotides outside the gene matches: 5. Germline V gene sequence: CDR1 ENHRY, CDR2 SYGVKD. The CDR3 sequence is 12 residues long. The CDR3, as DNA: TGTGCCACCGGGAGCGGGGAAGAGACCCAGTACTTC. This codes for CATGSGEETQYF.

This clone has just one count. This chain links TRBV14 with TRBJ1-1, with 9 bases lining up with TRBD1. Trimming took 3 bases from V and 4 from J; bases not matched to a gene: 3. This CDR3 comprises 14 residues. CDR1 and CDR2 from the germline V gene are SGHDN and FVKESK. The CDR3 DNA sequence: TGTGCCAGCAGCCACGGACAGGGGCGCACTGAAGCTTTCTTT. This translates into CASSHGQGRTEAFF.

This chain links TRBV9 with TRBJ2-1; D call uncertain. Per the germline V gene, CDR1 is SGDLS and CDR2 is YYNGEE. This CDR3 comprises 14 residues. The germline V and J ends were trimmed by 0 bases and 4 bases, with 8 bases remaining between them. The CDR3 here is CASSVDLRYNEQFF. The CDR3 region has the DNA TGTGCCAGCAGCGTAGATCTGAGATACAATGAGCAGTTCTTC.

The rearrangement links TRBV19 to TRBJ2-1; D may be TRBD1 (5 bases). V shed 7 bases and J shed 0 bases, with 13 bases lying between them. There are 15 residues in the CDR3. Germline CDR1 is LNHDA and CDR2 is SQIVND (reference sequence). The CDR3 is CASNPGHSSYNEQFF. In DNA, the CDR3 is TGTGCCAGTAATCCCGGACATAGCTCCTACAATGAGCAGTTCTTC.

CDR3 amino acids: CASRRGQGTYEQYF. Here the CDR3 DNA reads TGTGCCAGCAGACGTGGACAGGGAACTTACGAGCAGTACTTC. The chain uses TRBV6-5 and TRBJ2-7; 8 bases are shared with TRBD1. The CDR3 contains 14 residues. Germline-derived CDR1 and CDR2 are MNHEY and SVGAGI. With V trimmed by 6 bases and J by 4 bases, 8 bases remained unmatched.

V and J are TRBV30 and TRBJ2-6; the D is unclear. V was clipped by 3 bases and J by 0 bases, with 18 bases between them. Germline CDR1 GTSNPN, CDR2 SVGIG (reference sequence). The CDR3 sequence is 18 residues long. CDR3 residues: CAWRRLILSYSGANVLTF. Here the CDR3 DNA reads TGTGCCTGGAGGAGACTCATCCTTTCCTACTCTGGGGCCAACGTCCTGACTTTC.

Note on this clone: One junction end does not reproduce the germline sequence, and a read error may be involved. The chain couples TRBV7-2 to TRBJ2-7; possible D gene TRBD1, 6 bases. There are 17 residues in the CDR3. Germline CDR1 SGHTA, CDR2 FQGNSA. CDR3 sequence: CASSFGQAGTLSNEQYF. DNA of the CDR3: TGTGCCAGCAGCTTTGGTCAAGCCGGGACACTCTCCAACGAGCAGTACTTC. The full variable domain, its missing parts supplied by reference TRBV7-2 and TRBJ2-7, is GAGVSQSPSNKVTEKGKDVELRCDPISGHTALYWYRQSLGQGLEFLIYFQGNSAPDKSGLPSDRFSAERTGGSVSTLTIQRTQQEDSAVYLCASSFGQAGTLSNEQYFGPGTRLTVT.

This clone has only one observation. The CDR3 DNA sequence: TGTGCCAGCAGCACAAATAACTATGGCTACACCTTC. It encodes CASSTNNYGYTF. The V call is TRBV14, the J call TRBJ1-2, with D uncertain. V was clipped by 5 bases and J by 1 base, with 5 bases between them. CDR1 and CDR2 (germline): SGHDN, FVKESK. The CDR3 length is 12 residues.

This chain links TRBV19 with TRBJ1-5; no clear D gene. In germline, CDR1 is LNHDA, CDR2 SQIVND (reference sequence). The CDR3 sequence is 13 residues long. V lost 9 bases, J lost 3 bases, and 12 bases lay in between. CDR3 nucleotides: TGTGCCAGCAGCGTCCAGTTCAATCAGCCCCAGCATTTT. It is translated as CASSVQFNQPQHF.

V and J are TRBV6-1 and TRBJ1-2; D gene uncertain. V lost 2 bases, J lost 4 bases, and 11 bases lay in between. The CDR3 consists of 14 residues. Germline loops: CDR1 MNHNS, CDR2 SASEGT. The chain's CDR3 is CASSELEGSYGYTF. CDR3 bases: TGTGCCAGCAGTGAATTGGAGGGAAGCTATGGCTACACCTTC.

The V gene is TRBV10-2, the J gene TRBJ1-2; a weak D match, TRBD1 (6 bases). Trimming cost V 3 bases and J 4 bases, with 15 bases left between them. CDR3 length: 15 residues. Germline CDR1 and CDR2: WSHSY and SAAADI. The CDR3 DNA reads as TGCGCCAGCAGTGAAAGGGGCAGGGGTACCTATGGCTACACCTTC. Translating gives CASSERGRGTYGYTF.

The V call is TRBV28, the J call TRBJ1-2; D gene unclear. The CDR3 spans 14 residues. Germline CDR1 reads MDHEN; CDR2 reads SYDVKM. Trimming cost V 6 bases and J 3 bases, with 14 bases left between them. The DNA for the CDR3 is TGTGCCAGCAGCGGCGAGCCGGGATACTATGGCTACACCTTC. Its translation: CASSGEPGYYGYTF.

The V gene is TRBV4-1, the J gene TRBJ2-7; TRBD1 is a possible D gene (6 bases). V lost 4 bases, J lost 6 bases, and 13 bases lay in between. The CDR3 runs 13 residues. Germline V gene data show CDR1 as MGHRA and CDR2 as YSYEKL. CDR3 DNA: TGCGCCAGCAGCCCTATAGGGGGATCCGAGCAGTACTTC. Protein product: CASSPIGGSEQYF.

V gene TRBV4-3 combines with J gene TRBJ2-7; tentatively, D is TRBD2 (5 bases). Looked up from germline, CDR1 is LGHNA and CDR2 is YSLEER. V dropped 4 bases and J dropped 2 bases, with 15 bases sitting between them. The CDR3 consists of 15 residues. CDR3 protein: CASSLGIRGTYEQYF. The CDR3 nucleotides are TGCGCCAGCAGCCTAGGGATACGGGGTACCTACGAGCAGTACTTC.

CDR3 protein: CASSSSRGVWSDTQYF. In DNA form, the CDR3 reads TGTGCCAGCAGTTCTTCCCGGGGGGTATGGTCAGATACGCAGTATTTT. The chain joins TRBV5-8 to TRBJ2-3; 7 nucleotides match TRBD2. With V trimmed by 5 bases and J by 4 bases, 13 bases remained unmatched. Per the germline V gene, CDR1 is SGHTS and CDR2 is YDEGEE. The CDR3 is 16 amino acids.

The rearrangement links TRBV28 to TRBJ2-1, with D possibly TRBD1 on 6 matching bases. The CDR3 runs 16 residues. V gave up 5 bases and J gave up 5 bases, with 19 bases separating them. CDR1 MDHEN and CDR2 SYDVKM come from the germline V gene. The CDR3 DNA sequence: TGTGCCAGCAGTAGCGAGGGATACAGGGTAAACAATGAGCAGTTCTTC. This encodes CASSSEGYRVNNEQFF.

The chain is built from TRBV2 and TRBJ2-1; D might be TRBD2 (6 bases). Per the germline V gene, CDR1 is SNHLY and CDR2 is FYNNEI. The CDR3 contains 15 residues. The ends were cut back, 4 bases at V and 5 bases at J, with 15 bases in the middle. CDR3 amino acids: CASSVLGSFNNEQFF. CDR3 DNA: TGTGCCAGCAGTGTTCTCGGGAGTTTCAACAATGAGCAGTTCTTC.

The CDR3 here is CASSPTGQESYEQYF. CDR3 in DNA: TGCGCCAGCAGCCCCACCGGACAGGAATCCTACGAGCAGTACTTC. V and J are TRBV4-1 and TRBJ2-7; 7 nucleotides line up with TRBD1. Per germline, CDR1 MGHRA and CDR2 YSYEKL. The CDR3 covers 15 residues. V lost 4 bases to trimming and J lost 1 base; unmatched junction nucleotides: 7.

The DNA of the CDR3 is TGTGCCAGCAGCTTATGGCAACCAAACGAGCAGTACTTC. It encodes CASSLWQPNEQYF. This chain joins TRBV7-8 and TRBJ2-7; D is ambiguous. CDR1 SGHVS and CDR2 FQNEAQ come from the germline V gene. V was shortened by 2 bases and J by 5 bases, with 10 bases between the two germline ends. This CDR3 contains 13 residues.

This clone was found once. The chain carries TRBV9 and TRBJ2-3; TRBD2 matches at 8 bases. This CDR3 comprises 16 residues. V dropped 0 bases and J dropped 4; count of bases not matched to a gene: 7. The germline CDR1 and CDR2 sequences are SGDLS and YYNGEE. Here the CDR3 DNA reads TGTGCCAGCAGCGTAGACTCGGGAGGGGTTCCAGATACGCAGTATTTT. It codes for CASSVDSGGVPDTQYF. Drawing the rest from reference TRBV9 and TRBJ2-3, the complete variable domain is DSGVTQTPKHLITATGQRVTLRCSPRSGDLSVYWYQQSLDQGLQFLIQYYNGEERAKGNILERFSAQQFPDLHSELNLSSLELGDSALYFCASSVDSGGVPDTQYFGPGTRLTVL.